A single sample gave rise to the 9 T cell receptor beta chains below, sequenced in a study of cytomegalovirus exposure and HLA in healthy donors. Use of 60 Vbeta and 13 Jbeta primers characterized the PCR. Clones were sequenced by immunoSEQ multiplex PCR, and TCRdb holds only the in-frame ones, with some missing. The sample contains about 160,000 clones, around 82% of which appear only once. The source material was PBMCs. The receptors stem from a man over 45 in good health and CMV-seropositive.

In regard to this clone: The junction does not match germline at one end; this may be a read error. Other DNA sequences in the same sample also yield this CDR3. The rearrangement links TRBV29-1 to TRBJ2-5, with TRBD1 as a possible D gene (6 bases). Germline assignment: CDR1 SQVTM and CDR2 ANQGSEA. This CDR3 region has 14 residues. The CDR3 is CSVEPQGHQETQYF. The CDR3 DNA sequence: TGCAGCGTTGAACCCCAGGGGCACCAAGAGACTCAGTACTTC.

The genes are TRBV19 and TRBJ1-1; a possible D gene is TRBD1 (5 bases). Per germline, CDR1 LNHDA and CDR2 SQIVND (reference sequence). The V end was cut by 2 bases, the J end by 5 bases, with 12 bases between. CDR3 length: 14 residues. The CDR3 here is CASSISRDRTEAFF. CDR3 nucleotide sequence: TGTGCCAGTAGTATAAGCAGGGATAGGACTGAAGCTTTCTTT.

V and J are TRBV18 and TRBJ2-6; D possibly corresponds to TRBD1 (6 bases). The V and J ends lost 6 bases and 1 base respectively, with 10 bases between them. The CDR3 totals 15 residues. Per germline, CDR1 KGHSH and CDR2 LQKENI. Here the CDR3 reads CASSPGESGANVLTF. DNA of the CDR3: TGTGCCAGCTCGCCAGGGGAGTCTGGGGCCAACGTCCTGACTTTC. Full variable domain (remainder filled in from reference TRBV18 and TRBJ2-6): NAGVMQNPRHLVRRRGQEARLRCSPMKGHSHVYWYRQLPEEGLKFMVYLQKENIIDESGMPKERFSAEFPKEGPSILRIQQVVRGDSAAYFCASSPGESGANVLTFGAGSRLTVL.

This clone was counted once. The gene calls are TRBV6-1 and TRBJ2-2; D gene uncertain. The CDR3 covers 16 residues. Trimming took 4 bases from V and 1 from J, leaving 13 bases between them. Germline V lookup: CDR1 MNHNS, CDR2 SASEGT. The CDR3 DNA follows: TGTGCCAGCAGTGCCAAGATTTCGGTGAACACCGGGGAGCTGTTTTTT. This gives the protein CASSAKISVNTGELFF.

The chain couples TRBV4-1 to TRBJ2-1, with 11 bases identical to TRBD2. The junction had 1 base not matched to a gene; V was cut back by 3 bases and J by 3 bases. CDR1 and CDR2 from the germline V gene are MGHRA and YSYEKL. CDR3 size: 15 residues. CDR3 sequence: CASSHGTSGYNEQFF. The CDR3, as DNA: TGCGCCAGCAGCCATGGGACTAGCGGCTACAATGAGCAGTTCTTC.

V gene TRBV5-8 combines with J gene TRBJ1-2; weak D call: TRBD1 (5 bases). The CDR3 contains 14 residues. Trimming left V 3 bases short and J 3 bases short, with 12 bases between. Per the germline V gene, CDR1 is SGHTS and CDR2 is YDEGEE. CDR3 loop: CASSWGGTYYGYTF. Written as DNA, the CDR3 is TGTGCCAGCAGCTGGGGGGGAACCTACTATGGCTACACCTTC.

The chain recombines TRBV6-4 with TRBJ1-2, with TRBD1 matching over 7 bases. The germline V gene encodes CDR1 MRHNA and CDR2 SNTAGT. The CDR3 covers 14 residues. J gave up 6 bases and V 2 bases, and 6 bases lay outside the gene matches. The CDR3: CASSDTGERDGYTF. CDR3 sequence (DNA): TGTGCCAGCAGTGACACAGGGGAGAGAGATGGCTACACCTTC.

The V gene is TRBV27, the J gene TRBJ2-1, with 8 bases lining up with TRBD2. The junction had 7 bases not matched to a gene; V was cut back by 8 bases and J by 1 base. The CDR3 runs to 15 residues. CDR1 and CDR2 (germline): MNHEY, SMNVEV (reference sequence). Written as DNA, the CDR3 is TGTGCCAGCCTCCTTGCGGGGGGTTCCTACAATGAGCAGTTCTTC. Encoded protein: CASLLAGGSYNEQFF.

The CDR3 loop reads CASIAGGFPTSGGGTDTQYF. The DNA of the CDR3 is TGTGCCAGCATCGCAGGGGGCTTCCCGACTAGCGGGGGAGGCACAGATACGCAGTATTTT. This chain uses TRBV2 with TRBJ2-3; 12 nucleotides line up with TRBD2. The CDR3 sequence is 20 residues long. J lost 1 base, V lost 7 bases, and 18 bases had no gene match. Per the germline V gene, CDR1 is SNHLY and CDR2 is FYNNEI.